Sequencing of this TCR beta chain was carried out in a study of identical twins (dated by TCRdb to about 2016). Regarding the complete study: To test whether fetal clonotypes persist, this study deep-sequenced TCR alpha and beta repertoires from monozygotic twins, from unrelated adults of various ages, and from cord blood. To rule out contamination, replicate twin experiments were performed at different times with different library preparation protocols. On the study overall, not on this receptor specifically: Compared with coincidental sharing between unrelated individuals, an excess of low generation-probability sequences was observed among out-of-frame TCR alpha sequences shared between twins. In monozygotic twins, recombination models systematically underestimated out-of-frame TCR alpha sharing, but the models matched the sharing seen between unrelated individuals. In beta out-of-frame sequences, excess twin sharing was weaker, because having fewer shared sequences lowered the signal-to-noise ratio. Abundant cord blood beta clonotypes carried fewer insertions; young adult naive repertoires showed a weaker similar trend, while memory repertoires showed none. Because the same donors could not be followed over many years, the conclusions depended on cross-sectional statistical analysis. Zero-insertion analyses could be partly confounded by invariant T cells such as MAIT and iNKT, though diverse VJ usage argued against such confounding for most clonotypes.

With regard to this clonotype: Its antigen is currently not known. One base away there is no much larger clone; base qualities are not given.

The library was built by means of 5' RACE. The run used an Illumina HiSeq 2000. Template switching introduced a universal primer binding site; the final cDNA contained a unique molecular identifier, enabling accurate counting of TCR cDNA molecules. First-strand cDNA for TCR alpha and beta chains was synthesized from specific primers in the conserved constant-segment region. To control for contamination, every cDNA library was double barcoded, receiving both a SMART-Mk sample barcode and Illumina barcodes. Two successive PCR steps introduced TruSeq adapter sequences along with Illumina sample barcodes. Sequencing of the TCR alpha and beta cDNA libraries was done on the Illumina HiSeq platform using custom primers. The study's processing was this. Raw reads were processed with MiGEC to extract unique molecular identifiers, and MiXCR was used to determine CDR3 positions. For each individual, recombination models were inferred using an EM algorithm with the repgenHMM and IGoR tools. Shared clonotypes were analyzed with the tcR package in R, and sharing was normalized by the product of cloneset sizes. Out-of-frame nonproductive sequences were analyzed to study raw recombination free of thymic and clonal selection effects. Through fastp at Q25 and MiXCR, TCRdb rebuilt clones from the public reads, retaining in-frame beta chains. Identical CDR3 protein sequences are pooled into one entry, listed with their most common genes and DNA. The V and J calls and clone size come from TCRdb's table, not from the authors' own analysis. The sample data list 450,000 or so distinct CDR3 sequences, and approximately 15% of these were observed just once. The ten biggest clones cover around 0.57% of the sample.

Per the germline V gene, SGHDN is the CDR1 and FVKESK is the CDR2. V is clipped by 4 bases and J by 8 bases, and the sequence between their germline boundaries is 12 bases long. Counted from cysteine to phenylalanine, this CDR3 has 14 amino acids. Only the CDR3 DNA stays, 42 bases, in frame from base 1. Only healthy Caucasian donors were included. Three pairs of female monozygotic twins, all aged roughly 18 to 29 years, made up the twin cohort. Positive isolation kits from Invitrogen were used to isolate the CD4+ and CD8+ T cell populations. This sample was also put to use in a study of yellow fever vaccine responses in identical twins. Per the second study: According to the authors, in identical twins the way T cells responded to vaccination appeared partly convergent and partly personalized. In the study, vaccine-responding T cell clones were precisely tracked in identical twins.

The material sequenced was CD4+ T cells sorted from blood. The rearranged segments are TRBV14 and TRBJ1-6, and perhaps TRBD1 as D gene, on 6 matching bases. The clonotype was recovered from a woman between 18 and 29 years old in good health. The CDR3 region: CASSPLQGYSPLHF. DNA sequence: TGTGCCAGCAGCCCGCTACAGGGATATTCACCCCTCCACTTT.